Listed below are T cell receptor beta chains from one sample, sequenced in a study of blood T cell repertoires in COVID-19. The protocol was immunoSEQ multiplex PCR, while the TCRdb copy is restricted to in-frame clones and leaves out a portion. The sample includes 300,000 to 450,000 clones, 87% of them seen just once. The sample consisted of PBMCs or T cells enriched from blood (not recorded which). The receptors stem from a man between 35 and 55 years old in a cohort exposed to, infected with or recovered from COVID-19 (not recorded which). The CDR3 runs from the conserved cysteine through the conserved F or W. The order of the fields is clone size, D gene, J gene, V gene, CDR3 DNA, CDR3 protein. The D gene is left open where the match is weak. For some rows the clone size is stated as once, few or many, or as a class when expanded; others skip it.

>medium-sized|-|TRBJ1-5|TRBV28
TGTGCCAGCAGTTTATTATTGTGGCAGGGGACCAATCAGCCCCAGCATTTT
CASSLLLWQGTNQPQHF
>once|TRBD2|TRBJ2-1|TRBV6-1
TGTGCCAGCAGTGAAAAGACTAGCGGGAGATCGGAGCAGTTCTTC
CASSEKTSGRSEQFF
>few|-|TRBJ2-1|TRBV3-1/TRBV3-2
TGTGCCAGCAGCCCGCGGGACTTGAACAATGAGCAGTTCTTC
CASSPRDLNNEQFF
>-|TRBD1|TRBJ1-6|TRBV7-2
TGTGCCAGCAGCACCCAGGGGGGCGGAAGTAATTCACCCCTCCACTTT
CASSTQGGGSNSPLHF
>-|-|TRBJ2-3|TRBV7-2
TGTGCCAGCAGCTTAGCTGCCCCGGGAGCGGGTAGAGATACGCAGTATTTT
CASSLAAPGAGRDTQYF
>-|TRBD1|TRBJ2-7|TRBV3-1/TRBV3-2
TGTGCCAGCAGCCGCACCAGGGGGTCCTACGAGCAGTACTTC
CASSRTRGSYEQYF
>-|-|TRBJ1-3|TRBV6-5
TGTGCCAGCAGTTACTCGGAGGGGTCCGGAAACACCATATATTTT
CASSYSEGSGNTIYF
>-|-|TRBJ2-5|TRBV6-5
TGTGCCAGCAGTTACTCCTTCCAGGTTGGAGAGACCCAGTACTTC
CASSYSFQVGETQYF
>once|TRBD2|TRBJ2-3|TRBV28
TGTGCCAGCAGTCTCATAGCGGGATTCACAGATACGCAGTATTTT
CASSLIAGFTDTQYF
>once|-|TRBJ1-2|TRBV5-1
TGCGCCAGCAGCTCTAGACAGGACGGGAAAGGCTACACCTTC
CASSSRQDGKGYTF
>-|TRBD1|TRBJ1-2|TRBV6-5
TGTGCCAGCAGGCACAGGGGATCTAACTATGGCTACACCTTC
CASRHRGSNYGYTF
>-|-|TRBJ2-7|TRBV30
TGTGCCTGGAGTAGGGACATCTCCTACGAGCAGTACTTC
CAWSRDISYEQYF
>-|TRBD2|TRBJ2-4|TRBV10-3
TGTGCCATCAGTGACTCCAAGCGGGATATAAACATTCAGTACTTC
CAISDSKRDINIQYF
>-|TRBD2|TRBJ2-3|TRBV7-6
TGTGCCAGCAGCTTAGCGGGACTAGCGGGAACCACAGATACGCAGTATTTT
CASSLAGLAGTTDTQYF
>-|TRBD2|TRBJ2-1|TRBV7-7
TGTGCCAGCAGCCCAAGCCTCGGGACTAGCGGGAGTGAGCAGTTCTTC
CASSPSLGTSGSEQFF
>-|TRBD1|TRBJ1-2|TRBV4-1
TGCGCCAGCAGCCAAGGGGCAGGGGGCTATGGCTACACCTTC
CASSQGAGGYGYTF
>-|-|TRBJ1-1|TRBV30
TGTGCCTGGAGTGTACGTAAGGGGAATAAAGCAGCTTTCTTT
CAWSVRKGNKAAFF
>-|-|TRBJ2-7|TRBV28
TGTGCCAGCAGTCTCCGGGAGTCCCCCTACGAGCAGTACTTC
CASSLRESPYEQYF
>-|TRBD2|TRBJ2-3|TRBV11-2
TGTGCCAGCAGCCAGGTGGGACTAGCGATAGATACGCAGTATTTT
CASSQVGLAIDTQYF
>-|TRBD2|TRBJ2-3|TRBV30
TGTGCCTGGACCCTAGCGGGAGATACGCAGTATTTT
CAWTLAGDTQYF
>-|TRBD1|TRBJ2-7|TRBV15
TGTGCCACCAGCAGAGTAGGACAGGGGGCCTACGAGCAGTACTTC
CATSRVGQGAYEQYF
>-|TRBD1|TRBJ2-7|TRBV19
TGTGCCAGTAGTACGTCCGGACAGGGAAGGGAGCAGTACTTC
CASSTSGQGREQYF
>-|TRBD1|TRBJ1-5|TRBV15
TGTGCCACCAGCAGGCCGGGACAGGGGGTGTATAGCAATCAGCCCCAGCATTTT
CATSRPGQGVYSNQPQHF
>-|-|TRBJ1-3|TRBV5-1
TGCGCCAGCAGCCCGGACAGTACTGGAAACACCATATATTTT
CASSPDSTGNTIYF
>-|TRBD2|TRBJ2-3|TRBV5-4
TGTGCCAGCAGCGGGGGAGGACTAGCGGGAGTAACAGATACGCAGTATTTT
CASSGGGLAGVTDTQYF
>once|TRBD1|TRBJ1-6|TRBV7-7
TGTGCCAGCAGCTTAGATGTGACAGGGGCTTCACCCCTCCACTTT
CASSLDVTGASPLHF
>-|-|TRBJ1-5|TRBV13
TGTGCCAGCAGCACAGGGTATAGCAATCAGCCCCAGCATTTT
CASSTGYSNQPQHF
>-|TRBD2|TRBJ2-2|TRBV29-1
TGCAGCGTTGGATTAGGACTAGCCAACACCGGGGAGCTGTTTTTT
CSVGLGLANTGELFF
>-|TRBD2|TRBJ2-3|TRBV11-2
TGTGCCAGCAGCTTAGATCGGACTAGCAGACCAAACACAGATACGCAGTATTTT
CASSLDRTSRPNTDTQYF
>-|TRBD1|TRBJ1-2|TRBV6-5
TGTGCCAGCAGTCCCCGGGACAGGAACTATGGCTACACCTTC
CASSPRDRNYGYTF
>few|-|TRBJ2-7|TRBV24-1
TGTGCCACCAGTGATTCAGGGTCCTCCTACGAGCAGTACTTC
CATSDSGSSYEQYF
>-|-|TRBJ2-3|TRBV5-1
TGCGCCAGCAGCTTGGCCGCCATCACGGGGGATACGCAGTATTTT
CASSLAAITGDTQYF
>-|-|TRBJ2-1|TRBV9
TGTGCCAGCAGCGCCAGAGGCTCCTACAATGAGCAGTTCTTC
CASSARGSYNEQFF
>-|TRBD2|TRBJ2-7|TRBV7-6
TGTGCCAGCAGCCTACAGCGGGGGAACGGGATGGAGCAGTACTTC
CASSLQRGNGMEQYF
>-|TRBD2|TRBJ2-7|TRBV10-1
TGCGCCAGCAGTGGATCTAGCGGGAGCTCCTACGAGCAGTACTTC
CASSGSSGSSYEQYF
>few|TRBD1|TRBJ1-6|TRBV14
TGTGCCAGCAGCCCCCGGACAGGGGATTCACCCCTCCACTTT
CASSPRTGDSPLHF
>-|TRBD2|TRBJ2-1|TRBV30
TGTGCCTGGAGTGTCTGGACTAGTGGCAGTGAGCAGTTCTTC
CAWSVWTSGSEQFF
>-|-|TRBJ1-1|TRBV5-5
TGTGCCAGCAGCTTGGAGCCGTCCGTCCCTGAAGCTTTCTTT
CASSLEPSVPEAFF
>-|-|TRBJ2-5|TRBV14
TGTGCCAGCAGCGTGGGACTCCTTGGGGAGACCCAGTACTTC
CASSVGLLGETQYF
>-|TRBD1|TRBJ2-5|TRBV3-1/TRBV3-2
TGTGCCAGCAGCCAACAGGGGGTGTTCCAAGAGACCCAGTACTTC
CASSQQGVFQETQYF
>-|-|TRBJ1-1|TRBV11-2
TGTGCCAGCAGCAATAAAATGGGGCGGACTGAAGCTTTCTTT
CASSNKMGRTEAFF